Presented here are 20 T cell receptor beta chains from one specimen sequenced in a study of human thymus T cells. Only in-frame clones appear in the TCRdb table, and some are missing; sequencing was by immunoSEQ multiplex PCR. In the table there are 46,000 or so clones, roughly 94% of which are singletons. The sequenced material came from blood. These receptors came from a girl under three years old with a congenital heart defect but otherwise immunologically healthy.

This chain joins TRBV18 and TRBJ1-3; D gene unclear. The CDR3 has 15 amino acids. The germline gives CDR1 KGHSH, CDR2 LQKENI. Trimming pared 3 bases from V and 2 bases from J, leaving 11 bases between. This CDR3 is CASSPSTGPGNTIYF. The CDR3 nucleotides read TGTGCCAGCTCACCCTCGACTGGGCCTGGAAACACCATATATTTT. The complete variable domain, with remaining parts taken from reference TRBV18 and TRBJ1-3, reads NAGVMQNPRHLVRRRGQEARLRCSPMKGHSHVYWYRQLPEEGLKFMVYLQKENIIDESGMPKERFSAEFPKEGPSILRIQQVVRGDSAAYFCASSPSTGPGNTIYFGEGSWLTVV.

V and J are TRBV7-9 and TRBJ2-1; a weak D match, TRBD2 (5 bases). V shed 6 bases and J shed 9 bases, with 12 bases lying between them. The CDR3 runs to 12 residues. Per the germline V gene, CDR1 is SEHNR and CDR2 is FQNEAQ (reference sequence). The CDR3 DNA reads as TGTGCCAGCAGACTAGTCTTACGTGAGCAGTTCTTC. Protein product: CASRLVLREQFF. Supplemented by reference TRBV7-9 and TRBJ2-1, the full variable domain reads DTGVSQNPRHKITKRGQNVTFRCDPISEHNRLYWYRQTLGQGPEFLTYFQNEAQLEKSRLLSDRFSAERPKGSFSTLEIQRTEQGDSAMYLCASRLVLREQFFGPGTRLTVL.

In nucleotides, the CDR3 is TGTGCCAGCAGTGAGCAGGTGGGACAGGCAGATACGCAGTATTTT. This sequence encodes CASSEQVGQADTQYF. The chain combines TRBV2 with TRBJ2-3; 8 nucleotides match TRBD1. The CDR3 contains 15 residues. CDR1 and CDR2 from the germline V gene are SNHLY and FYNNEI. The V gene end was trimmed by 3 bases and the J gene end by 4 bases; junction bases not matched to a gene: 6.

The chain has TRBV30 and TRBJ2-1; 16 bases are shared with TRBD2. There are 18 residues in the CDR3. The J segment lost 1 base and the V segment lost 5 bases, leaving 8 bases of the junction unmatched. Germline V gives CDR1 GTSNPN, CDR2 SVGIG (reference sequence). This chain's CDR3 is CAWLGTSGRARSYNEQFF. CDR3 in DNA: TGTGCCTGGCTTGGGACTAGCGGGAGGGCAAGATCCTACAATGAGCAGTTCTTC.

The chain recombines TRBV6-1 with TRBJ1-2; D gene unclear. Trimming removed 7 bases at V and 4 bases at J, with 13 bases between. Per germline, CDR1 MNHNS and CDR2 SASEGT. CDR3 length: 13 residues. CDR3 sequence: CASTGVFPYGYTF. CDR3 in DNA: TGTGCCAGCACAGGAGTCTTTCCCTATGGCTACACCTTC.

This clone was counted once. The CDR3 nucleotides are TGCAGCGTTGAAGATTCCGGGACACCGACCGGGGAGCTGTTTTTT. It specifies CSVEDSGTPTGELFF. The chain joins TRBV29-1 to TRBJ2-2; possible D gene TRBD1, 6 bases. The CDR3 extends over 15 amino acids. CDR1 and CDR2 (germline): SQVTM, ANQGSEA. The V end lost 0 bases, the J end lost 5 bases, and 13 bases lay between the germline ends.

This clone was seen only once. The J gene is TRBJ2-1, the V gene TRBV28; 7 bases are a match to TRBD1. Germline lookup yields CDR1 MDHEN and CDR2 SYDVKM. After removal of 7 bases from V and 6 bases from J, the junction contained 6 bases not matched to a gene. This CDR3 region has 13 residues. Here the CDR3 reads CASMTGNLNEQFF. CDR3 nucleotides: TGTGCCAGCATGACAGGGAACCTCAATGAGCAGTTCTTC.

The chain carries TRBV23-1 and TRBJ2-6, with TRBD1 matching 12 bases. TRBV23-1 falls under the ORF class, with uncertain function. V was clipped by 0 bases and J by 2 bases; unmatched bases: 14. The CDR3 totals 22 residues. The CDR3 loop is CASSQSRDRGRRDSTGANVLTF. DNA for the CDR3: TGCGCCAGCAGTCAATCGCGGGACAGGGGGCGCAGGGACTCGACTGGGGCCAACGTCCTGACTTTC.

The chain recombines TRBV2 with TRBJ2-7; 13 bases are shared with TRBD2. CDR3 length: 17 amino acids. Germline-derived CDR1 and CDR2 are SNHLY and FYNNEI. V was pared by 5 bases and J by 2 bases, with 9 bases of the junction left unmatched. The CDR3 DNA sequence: TGTGCCAGCAGTTGGGGACTAGCGGGGTGGGTCACCTACGAGCAGTACTTC. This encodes CASSWGLAGWVTYEQYF.

CDR3 sequence reads: CASSMGSALSSYNEQFF. The DNA for the CDR3 is TGTGCCAGCAGCATGGGGAGTGCGCTGAGCTCCTACAATGAGCAGTTCTTC. The chain links TRBV21-1 to TRBJ2-1; the listed D gene, TRBD2, was not tested against the DNA. TRBV21-1 is a pseudogene locus. The CDR3 length is 17 residues.

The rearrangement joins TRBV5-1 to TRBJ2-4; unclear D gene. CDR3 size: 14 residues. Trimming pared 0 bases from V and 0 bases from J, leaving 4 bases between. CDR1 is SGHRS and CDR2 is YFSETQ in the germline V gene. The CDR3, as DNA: TGCGCCAGCAGCTTGGGGACAGCCAAAAACATTCAGTACTTC. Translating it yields CASSLGTAKNIQYF.

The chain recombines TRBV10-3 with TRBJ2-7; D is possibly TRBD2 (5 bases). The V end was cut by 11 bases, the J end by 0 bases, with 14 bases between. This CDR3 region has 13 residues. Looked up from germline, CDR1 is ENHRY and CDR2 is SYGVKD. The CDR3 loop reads CAARESISYEQYF. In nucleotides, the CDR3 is TGTGCCGCGAGGGAGTCGATCTCCTACGAGCAGTACTTC.

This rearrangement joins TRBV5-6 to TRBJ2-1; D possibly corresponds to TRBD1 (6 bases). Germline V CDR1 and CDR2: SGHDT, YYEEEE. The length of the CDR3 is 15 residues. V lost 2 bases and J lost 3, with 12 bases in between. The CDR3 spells CASSFAGVSYNEQFF. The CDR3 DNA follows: TGTGCCAGCAGCTTTGCAGGGGTTAGCTACAATGAGCAGTTCTTC.

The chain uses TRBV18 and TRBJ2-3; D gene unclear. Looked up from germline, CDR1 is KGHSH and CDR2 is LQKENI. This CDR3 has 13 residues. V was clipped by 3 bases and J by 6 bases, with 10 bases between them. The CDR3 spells CASSPRMRDTQYF. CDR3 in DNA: TGTGCCAGCTCACCTCGGATGAGGGATACGCAGTATTTT.

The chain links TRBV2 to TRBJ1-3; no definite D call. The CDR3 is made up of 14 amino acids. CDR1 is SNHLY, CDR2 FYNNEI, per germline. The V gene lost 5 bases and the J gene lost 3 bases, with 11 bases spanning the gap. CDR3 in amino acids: CASSYIGSGNTIYF. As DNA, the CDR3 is TGTGCCAGCAGTTACATCGGGAGTGGAAACACCATATATTTT. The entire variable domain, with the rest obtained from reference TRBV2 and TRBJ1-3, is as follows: EPEVTQTPSHQVTQMGQEVILRCVPISNHLYFYWYRQILGQKVEFLVSFYNNEISEKSEIFDDQFSVERPDGSNFTLKIRSTKLEDSAMYFCASSYIGSGNTIYFGEGSWLTVV.

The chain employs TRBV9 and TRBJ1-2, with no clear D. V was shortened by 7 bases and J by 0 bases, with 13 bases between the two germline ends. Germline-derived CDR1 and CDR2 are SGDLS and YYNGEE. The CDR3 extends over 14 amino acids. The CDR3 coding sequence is TGTGCCAGCGGCGACAAGAAAGCTAACTATGGCTACACCTTC. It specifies CASGDKKANYGYTF.

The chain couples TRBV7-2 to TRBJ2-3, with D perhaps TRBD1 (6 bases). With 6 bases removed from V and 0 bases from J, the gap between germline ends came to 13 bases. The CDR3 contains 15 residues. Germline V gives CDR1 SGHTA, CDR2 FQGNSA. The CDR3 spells CASRPGDLSTDTQYF. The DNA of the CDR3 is TGTGCCAGCAGGCCAGGGGACCTTAGCACAGATACGCAGTATTTT.

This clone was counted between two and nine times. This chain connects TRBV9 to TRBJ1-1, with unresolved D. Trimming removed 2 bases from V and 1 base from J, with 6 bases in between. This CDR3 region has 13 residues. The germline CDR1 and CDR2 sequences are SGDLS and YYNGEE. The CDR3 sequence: CASSVEGNTEAFF. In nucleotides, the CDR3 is TGTGCCAGCAGCGTTGAAGGGAACACTGAAGCTTTCTTT.

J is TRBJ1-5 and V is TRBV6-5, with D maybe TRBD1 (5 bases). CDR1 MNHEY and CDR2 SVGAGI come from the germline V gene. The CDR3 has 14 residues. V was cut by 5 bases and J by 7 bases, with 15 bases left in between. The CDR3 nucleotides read TGTGCCAGCAGTCTGGGTCAGGGAAAACAGCCCCAGCATTTT. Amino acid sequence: CASSLGQGKQPQHF.

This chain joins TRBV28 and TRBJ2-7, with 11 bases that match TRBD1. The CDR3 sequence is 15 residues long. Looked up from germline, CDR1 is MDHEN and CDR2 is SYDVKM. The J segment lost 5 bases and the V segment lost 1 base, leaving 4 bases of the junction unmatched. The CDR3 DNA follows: TGTGCCAGCAGTTTATCGTGGGACAGGGGGAACGAGCAGTACTTC. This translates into CASSLSWDRGNEQYF.